The rows below give T cell receptor beta chains drawn from one sample of a study of T cells in localized non-small cell lung cancer. Libraries were prepared by immunoSEQ multiplex PCR; TCRdb keeps only in-frame clonotypes and omits some of them. Of roughly 13,000 clones listed, more than 70% are singletons. Sequences were derived from peripheral blood, sampled before any cancer treatment. The receptors come from a male donor at least 60 years old with stage III lung adenocarcinoma. Both conserved end residues are part of each CDR3. Each record gives: CDR3 length, clone size, D gene, V gene, J gene, CDR3 DNA, CDR3 protein. The D gene is left open where the match is weak. Where a row states a size, it is once, few, many or the class of an expanded clone; other rows omit it.

len: 14
abundance: .
d_gene: TRBD1
v_gene: TRBV6-6
j_gene: TRBJ1-2
CDR3nt: TGTGCCAGCAGTTTACGACAGGGGGCCCATGGCTACACCTTC
CDR3aa: CASSLRQGAHGYTF

len: 18
abundance: .
d_gene: .
v_gene: TRBV4-1
j_gene: TRBJ1-6
CDR3nt: TGCGCCAGCAGCCTAGTTTTTGGACAGAGCGAATATAATTCACCCCTCCACTTT
CDR3aa: CASSLVFGQSEYNSPLHF

len: 14
abundance: .
d_gene: .
v_gene: TRBV19
j_gene: TRBJ2-5
CDR3nt: TGTGCCAGTAGTTCCCGACAGTTTCAAGAGACCCAGTACTTC
CDR3aa: CASSSRQFQETQYF

len: 14
abundance: once
d_gene: TRBD1
v_gene: TRBV4-2
j_gene: TRBJ1-4
CDR3nt: TGTGCCAGCAGCCAGGGGACAGGGATTGAAAAACTGTTTTTT
CDR3aa: CASSQGTGIEKLFF

len: 12
abundance: .
d_gene: .
v_gene: TRBV6-1
j_gene: TRBJ1-1
CDR3nt: TGTGCCAGCAGGGACAGGAACACTGAAGCTTTCTTT
CDR3aa: CASRDRNTEAFF

len: 15
abundance: few
d_gene: .
v_gene: TRBV6-5
j_gene: TRBJ1-4
CDR3nt: TGTGCCAGCAGTTACTCGGGACCGCGATATGAAAAACTGTTTTTT
CDR3aa: CASSYSGPRYEKLFF

len: 17
abundance: once
d_gene: TRBD2
v_gene: TRBV10-3
j_gene: TRBJ2-5
CDR3nt: TGTGCCATCAGTGAGTCGGTTAGCGGGGGGATTCGAGAGACCCAGTACTTC
CDR3aa: CAISESVSGGIRETQYF

len: 12
abundance: few
d_gene: .
v_gene: TRBV5-1
j_gene: TRBJ1-1
CDR3nt: TGCGCCAGCGGGAGTGGGAACACTGAAGCTTTCTTT
CDR3aa: CASGSGNTEAFF

len: 16
abundance: .
d_gene: TRBD1
v_gene: TRBV5-1
j_gene: TRBJ2-4
CDR3nt: TGCGCCAGCGTTTTTAGGGACAGGGAAGCCAAAAACATTCAGTACTTC
CDR3aa: CASVFRDREAKNIQYF

len: 13
abundance: .
d_gene: .
v_gene: TRBV5-1
j_gene: TRBJ2-1
CDR3nt: TGCGCCAGCAGCTCAACAGGATACAATGAGCAGTTCTTC
CDR3aa: CASSSTGYNEQFF

len: 9
abundance: .
d_gene: .
v_gene: TRBV19
j_gene: TRBJ2-5
CDR3nt: TGTGCCAGTAGGCCCGGGCCCCACTTC
CDR3aa: CASRPGPHF

len: 13
abundance: medium-sized
d_gene: .
v_gene: TRBV27
j_gene: TRBJ2-3
CDR3nt: TGTGCCAGCAGTTTGTCCCGACCAGATACGCAGTATTTT
CDR3aa: CASSLSRPDTQYF

len: 12
abundance: .
d_gene: .
v_gene: TRBV29-1
j_gene: TRBJ2-1
CDR3nt: TGCAGCGTGGGACTCCTATACAATGAGCAGTTCTTC
CDR3aa: CSVGLLYNEQFF

len: 14
abundance: .
d_gene: .
v_gene: TRBV6-6
j_gene: TRBJ1-5
CDR3nt: TGTGCCAGCAGCCTCAGACAGTACAATCAGCCCCAGCATTTT
CDR3aa: CASSLRQYNQPQHF

len: 16
abundance: .
d_gene: TRBD1
v_gene: TRBV6-1
j_gene: TRBJ1-2
CDR3nt: TGTGCCAGCAGTGAAGTAGTGTGGGACAGGTACTATGGCTACACCTTC
CDR3aa: CASSEVVWDRYYGYTF

len: 14
abundance: .
d_gene: TRBD1
v_gene: TRBV6-4
j_gene: TRBJ2-1
CDR3nt: TGTGCCAGCAGTGGGCAGGGGGCTGGAAATGAGCAGTTCTTC
CDR3aa: CASSGQGAGNEQFF

len: 16
abundance: .
d_gene: .
v_gene: TRBV4-1
j_gene: TRBJ1-5
CDR3nt: TGCGCCAGCAGCCTCCAGGCAGAAAATAGCAATCAGCCCCAGCATTTT
CDR3aa: CASSLQAENSNQPQHF

len: 13
abundance: .
d_gene: .
v_gene: TRBV4-1
j_gene: TRBJ2-3
CDR3nt: TGCGCCAGCAGCCAAGAAGGTGGGGATACGCAGTATTTT
CDR3aa: CASSQEGGDTQYF

len: 13
abundance: few
d_gene: .
v_gene: TRBV6-1
j_gene: TRBJ1-2
CDR3nt: TGTGCCAGCAGTGCCCAGGGGACTTATGGCTACACCTTC
CDR3aa: CASSAQGTYGYTF

len: 12
abundance: .
d_gene: .
v_gene: TRBV4-1
j_gene: TRBJ1-2
CDR3nt: TGCGCCAGCAAGGGACTGTCCTATGGCTACACCTTC
CDR3aa: CASKGLSYGYTF

len: 15
abundance: once
d_gene: TRBD1
v_gene: TRBV30
j_gene: TRBJ1-6
CDR3nt: TGTGCCTGGAGAACAGGGGGCCCCTATAATTCACCCCTCCACTTT
CDR3aa: CAWRTGGPYNSPLHF

len: 13
abundance: .
d_gene: .
v_gene: TRBV27
j_gene: TRBJ2-3
CDR3nt: TGTGCCAGCAGTTTAAGGTGGGCAGATACGCAGTATTTT
CDR3aa: CASSLRWADTQYF

len: 15
abundance: .
d_gene: TRBD1
v_gene: TRBV5-4
j_gene: TRBJ1-2
CDR3nt: TGTGCCAGCAGCTTGGACCGAGGGACAGGGAGAGGCTACACCTTC
CDR3aa: CASSLDRGTGRGYTF

len: 13
abundance: .
d_gene: .
v_gene: TRBV15
j_gene: TRBJ1-2
CDR3nt: TGTGCCACCAGCAGCCGGGAGCTCTATGGCTACACCTTC
CDR3aa: CATSSRELYGYTF

len: 14
abundance: once
d_gene: TRBD1
v_gene: TRBV5-6
j_gene: TRBJ1-5
CDR3nt: TGTGCCAGCAGCCGCGGACAGGGAAATCAGCCCCAGCATTTT
CDR3aa: CASSRGQGNQPQHF

len: 17
abundance: .
d_gene: .
v_gene: TRBV4-1
j_gene: TRBJ1-6
CDR3nt: TGCGCCAGCAGCCGTGATTGGTTCAGCGCCCCCAATTCACCCCTCCACTTT
CDR3aa: CASSRDWFSAPNSPLHF

len: 13
abundance: few
d_gene: TRBD1
v_gene: TRBV5-4
j_gene: TRBJ1-2
CDR3nt: TGTGCCAGCGGGACAGGACGAATAGATGGCTACACCTTC
CDR3aa: CASGTGRIDGYTF

len: 14
abundance: .
d_gene: .
v_gene: TRBV7-2
j_gene: TRBJ1-1
CDR3nt: TGTGCCAGCAGCTTAAACTCCGGACAGCCTGAAGCTTTCTTT
CDR3aa: CASSLNSGQPEAFF

len: 15
abundance: medium-sized
d_gene: .
v_gene: TRBV7-2
j_gene: TRBJ1-2
CDR3nt: TGTGCCAGCAGCCCCCCGGCTGGGACTAACTATGGCTACACCTTC
CDR3aa: CASSPPAGTNYGYTF

len: 12
abundance: .
d_gene: .
v_gene: TRBV29-1
j_gene: TRBJ2-5
CDR3nt: TGCAGCGAGGGCCCAACTCTGGAGACCCAGTACTTC
CDR3aa: CSEGPTLETQYF

len: 13
abundance: .
d_gene: TRBD1
v_gene: TRBV10-3
j_gene: TRBJ1-1
CDR3nt: TGTGCCATCAGTTTACAGGGGTACACTGAAGCTTTCTTT
CDR3aa: CAISLQGYTEAFF

len: 14
abundance: .
d_gene: .
v_gene: TRBV10-2
j_gene: TRBJ1-1
CDR3nt: TGCGCCAGCAGACAGGGATTTATGAACACTGAAGCTTTCTTT
CDR3aa: CASRQGFMNTEAFF

len: 13
abundance: .
d_gene: TRBD1
v_gene: TRBV29-1
j_gene: TRBJ1-2
CDR3nt: TGCAGCGTTGAGGGACAGACCGGGAATGGCTACACCTTC
CDR3aa: CSVEGQTGNGYTF

len: 15
abundance: .
d_gene: .
v_gene: TRBV11-2
j_gene: TRBJ1-2
CDR3nt: TGTGCCAGCAGCTTAGATCAAGCAGGGGACTATGGCTACACCTTC
CDR3aa: CASSLDQAGDYGYTF

len: 15
abundance: .
d_gene: .
v_gene: TRBV2
j_gene: TRBJ1-1
CDR3nt: TGTGCCAGCAGTTTTGGTCCCGATCCGAACACTGAAGCTTTCTTT
CDR3aa: CASSFGPDPNTEAFF

len: 16
abundance: .
d_gene: TRBD2
v_gene: TRBV5-1
j_gene: TRBJ2-5
CDR3nt: TGCGCCAGCAGCTCCTCACTAGCGGGGGGGCAAGAGACCCAGTACTTC
CDR3aa: CASSSSLAGGQETQYF

len: 14
abundance: .
d_gene: TRBD1
v_gene: TRBV7-2
j_gene: TRBJ1-4
CDR3nt: TGTGCCAGCAGCTTTATGGGACAGCTTGAAAAACTGTTTTTT
CDR3aa: CASSFMGQLEKLFF

len: 14
abundance: .
d_gene: .
v_gene: TRBV10-1
j_gene: TRBJ1-4
CDR3nt: TGCGCCAGCAGCGGCGGAGACTACGGGGAAAAACTGTTTTTT
CDR3aa: CASSGGDYGEKLFF

len: 13
abundance: .
d_gene: .
v_gene: TRBV7-6
j_gene: TRBJ1-6
CDR3nt: TGTGCCAGCAGCCTAGGGCCGAATTCACCCCTCCACTTT
CDR3aa: CASSLGPNSPLHF

len: 14
abundance: .
d_gene: .
v_gene: TRBV10-3
j_gene: TRBJ2-1
CDR3nt: TGTGCCATCAGTGAGGGGGCGGGACCAGGGGAGCAGTTCTTC
CDR3aa: CAISEGAGPGEQFF

len: 13
abundance: .
d_gene: .
v_gene: TRBV7-6
j_gene: TRBJ1-2
CDR3nt: TGTGCCAGCAGCTCTCTTCGAAACTATGGCTACACCTTC
CDR3aa: CASSSLRNYGYTF

len: 15
abundance: .
d_gene: .
v_gene: TRBV5-1
j_gene: TRBJ1-2
CDR3nt: TGCGCCAGCAGCTTGTCGGGGCTGGGAAACTATGGCTACACCTTC
CDR3aa: CASSLSGLGNYGYTF

len: 18
abundance: .
d_gene: TRBD2
v_gene: TRBV18
j_gene: TRBJ2-5
CDR3nt: TGTGCCAGCTCACCACAGGGACTAGCGGGAGGACAGGGAGAGACCCAGTACTTC
CDR3aa: CASSPQGLAGGQGETQYF

len: 16
abundance: .
d_gene: .
v_gene: TRBV5-5
j_gene: TRBJ1-5
CDR3nt: TGTGCCAGCAGCTTGGGGCTTTTAGGAACCAATCAGCCCCAGCATTTT
CDR3aa: CASSLGLLGTNQPQHF

len: 12
abundance: .
d_gene: .
v_gene: TRBV6-5
j_gene: TRBJ2-7
CDR3nt: TGTGCCAGTTCACTAGCTCAGGGGGAGCAGTACTTC
CDR3aa: CASSLAQGEQYF

len: 15
abundance: .
d_gene: TRBD2
v_gene: TRBV6-5
j_gene: TRBJ2-1
CDR3nt: TGTGCCAGCAGCCTAACTAGCGGAGCATACAATGAGCAGTTCTTC
CDR3aa: CASSLTSGAYNEQFF

len: 12
abundance: .
d_gene: .
v_gene: TRBV2
j_gene: TRBJ2-4
CDR3nt: TGTGCCAGCAATGTAAGAACGGACATTCAGTACTTC
CDR3aa: CASNVRTDIQYF

len: 16
abundance: .
d_gene: .
v_gene: TRBV7-9
j_gene: TRBJ1-6
CDR3nt: TGTGCCAGCAGCAAAGGACGATCCCCCTATAATTCACCCCTCCACTTT
CDR3aa: CASSKGRSPYNSPLHF

len: 11
abundance: .
d_gene: .
v_gene: TRBV29-1
j_gene: TRBJ1-2
CDR3nt: TGCAGCGCCAATCAGGACTATGGCTACACCTTC
CDR3aa: CSANQDYGYTF

len: 12
abundance: .
d_gene: .
v_gene: TRBV19
j_gene: TRBJ1-3
CDR3nt: TGTGCCAGTATGACAGACGGAAACACCATATATTTT
CDR3aa: CASMTDGNTIYF

len: 14
abundance: .
d_gene: .
v_gene: TRBV5-6
j_gene: TRBJ1-2
CDR3nt: TGTGCCAGCAGCTCGGGAACATCTAACTATGGCTACACCTTC
CDR3aa: CASSSGTSNYGYTF

len: 12
abundance: .
d_gene: .
v_gene: TRBV7-8
j_gene: TRBJ2-1
CDR3nt: TGTGCCAGCAGCGCCGTCGGCAATGAGCAGTTCTTC
CDR3aa: CASSAVGNEQFF

len: 15
abundance: .
d_gene: .
v_gene: TRBV18
j_gene: TRBJ2-2
CDR3nt: TGTGCCAGCTCACTGCGGGCTAGCGAAGCCGGGGAGCTGTTTTTT
CDR3aa: CASSLRASEAGELFF

len: 12
abundance: few
d_gene: .
v_gene: TRBV11-2
j_gene: TRBJ1-1
CDR3nt: TGTGCCAGCAGCTTCATAAACACTGAAGCTTTCTTT
CDR3aa: CASSFINTEAFF

len: 17
abundance: .
d_gene: .
v_gene: TRBV5-4
j_gene: TRBJ2-1
CDR3nt: TGTGCCAGCAGTTCGCGAAGGATCTCAAGCTCCTACAATGAGCAGTTCTTC
CDR3aa: CASSSRRISSSYNEQFF